The source of this T cell receptor beta chain is a study of T cell changes during pregnancy in multiple sclerosis. The protocol was immunoSEQ multiplex PCR, while the TCRdb copy is restricted to in-frame clones and leaves out a portion. The profile shows 25,000 to 35,000 clones, roughly 90% of them singletons. The receptor's source is a female donor in good health, enrolled as a control in a pregnancy study. The sample in question was CD4+ T cells from peripheral blood mononuclear cells, obtained in the first trimester of pregnancy.

The CDR3 DNA reads as TGTGCCAGCAGCGGGGGGGGCAATTATGGAAACACCATATATTTT. Protein product: CASSGGGNYGNTIYF. The V gene is TRBV7-2, the J gene TRBJ1-3; tentative D call: TRBD1 (6 bases). The CDR3 is 15 residues long. Trimming took 5 bases from V and 3 from J, leaving 14 bases between them. Per germline, CDR1 SGHTA and CDR2 FQGNSA.